This TCR beta chain was documented in a study of cytomegalovirus exposure and HLA in healthy donors listed by TCRdb under 2017. Background for the entire study: An earlier analysis of roughly 570 of the donors reported approximately 280 Gb of sequence data and approximately 120 million unique TCR beta sequences obtained from about 179 million T cells. On average, around 230,000 unique TCR beta nucleotide sequences were sequenced per donor among 398 genotyped donors of the cohort, with roughly 20% of those sequences being non-productive. A later genetic analysis used genome-wide SNP genotypes for about 55% of the 666 donors, treating that subset as a discovery cohort. To predict cytomegalovirus infection status, the study combined high-throughput TCR immunosequencing, statistical association of individual TCRs with disease status, and machine learning. Besides the first cohort of 500 to 700 subjects, a separate validation cohort made up of 120 different subjects was used. The study aimed to test whether signatures of past pathogen exposure could be identified by cataloging public T cell receptors. To study patterns of TCR occurrence, a later analysis re-analyzed previously published TCR beta repertoires from several hundred donors and added high-resolution HLA genotyping. The number of typed donors differed by locus: roughly 629-640 for A, B, C, DRB1 and DQB1; roughly 510 for DQA1; some 610 for DPA1; and around 490 for DPB1. In an earlier analysis of a few hundred of the donors, high-throughput TCR beta sequencing was used to judge whether each TCR beta V gene segment behaved as functional or pseudogenic. About 300 gigabases of sequencing data and 70 million to 85 million unique TCR sequences were included in an early release covering under 650 HLA-typed donors. Four or five DR-DQ haplotypes were handled as single units for association and clustering, since linkage in the cohort was strong. All discovery cohort repertoires had been generated using a single sequencing platform. Using immunosequencing, the study profiled T cell repertoires from around 680 subjects and related those repertoires to cytomegalovirus serostatus. The later analysis used no new phenotypic data to find candidate immune exposures, relying instead on TCR beta sequences and their occurrence across donors. Class I and class II HLA loci were covered by the typing at four-digit resolution. Among the roughly 400 genotyped donors, around 81% belonged to the genetic ancestry cluster associated with self-reported Caucasian donors. Donor age, sex, ethnicity and CMV serostatus were compiled alongside the repertoire data.

The cohort comprised 710 or so healthy bone marrow donors. Cohort members were all nominally healthy when sampled, although unrecorded immune exposures were likely present. The donor was CMV seropositive and was included in the group of 250 to 300 seropositive cohort members. Every donor gave a peripheral blood sample, and the peripheral blood mononuclear cells from that sample were used for TCR beta sequencing. The Qiagen DNeasy Blood Extraction Kit was used to extract genomic DNA from the blood cell samples. CDR1 MGHRA and CDR2 YSYEKL were looked up in the germline V gene. The junction shows trimming of 0 bases on V and 7 bases on J, plus 13 bases between the germline ends. The CDR3 numbers 16 residues from cysteine through phenylalanine. The DNA shown is the 48-base CDR3, in frame from base 1. Library preparation employed the immunoSEQ multiplex PCR assay. For the multiplex PCR, a mixture combining 60 forward primers for TCR Vbeta segments and 13 reverse primers for TCR Jbeta segments was used. The CDR3 region of rearranged TCR beta genes was amplified from genomic DNA by a multiplex PCR assay. On the Illumina HiSeq System, the amplified TCR beta libraries were sequenced as 87-base-pair reads. The original pipeline was this. In a later analysis, roughly 80 million unique TCR beta chains were counted across the approximately 670 repertoires, and roughly 11 million of these chains were shared by at least two donors. Raw reads were error-corrected and collapsed into unique sequences with a nearest-neighbor algorithm that merged closely related sequences to remove PCR and sequencing errors. Alignment of CDR3 sequences to IMGT reference sequences was used to assign V, D and J gene segments. For a sequence to be retained, a match of at least six nucleotides was required to both a V gene segment and a J gene segment. A rearrangement was called productive if the CDR3 had no stop codons and remained in frame with V and J, and every other rearrangement was called non-productive. Following IMGT convention, CDR3 was defined as the stretch from the second conserved V-encoded cysteine up to the conserved J-encoded phenylalanine. The earlier analysis of more than 450 of the donors excluded sequences that lacked an unambiguous match to a single V gene segment. An earlier analysis of just under 600 of the donors called V segments functional above 56.7% productive rearrangements and segregating when the between-donor standard deviation exceeded 5%. To diagnose cytomegalovirus status from the catalog of TCR beta chain sequences, a statistical classification framework was built. A later analysis assigned V and J genes by comparing TCR nucleotide sequences with IMGT/GENE-DB human TR gene sequences. A later analysis assigned CDR3 sequences and most-parsimonious VDJ recombination scenarios with the TCRdist pipeline. A later analysis defined each TCR beta chain by its CDR3 amino acid sequence plus V-gene family, and excluded reads lacking a unique V-gene family. In a later analysis, 450 to 600 highly shared, low-generation-probability nucleotide sequences were removed to address suspected cross-contamination and a sequencing artifact. A later analysis calculated a clonal expansion index for each public chain from normalized within-repertoire ranks of inferred template counts. In a later analysis, generation probabilities were computed using a VDJ recombination model fitted to out-of-frame rearrangements, and the results were checked against IGoR. A later analysis scored TCR-TCR, TCR-HLA and TCR-CMV co-occurrence with hypergeometric tests, applying a repertoire-size bias correction to TCR pairs. To estimate false discovery rates, a later analysis permuted the HLA or CMV assignments 20 times. In a later analysis, co-occurring TCRs were grouped using DBSCAN, with TCRdist sequence similarity added in when clustering inside HLA-allele-positive subsets. Repertoires with fewer than 30,000 or more than 120,000 public chains were left out of co-occurrence clustering, as were about five repertoires with anomalous nucleotide sharing. TCRdb carries this immuneACCESS record with in-frame sequences only. Its versions omit some clonotypes, under half of them owing to an unresolved V gene in the studies checked, with the rest unexplained. V and J calls plus clone size are reproduced from that table; the DNA served to infer D and trimming. The sample table shows 150,000 to 200,000 clones, and about 79% are seen once. The ten largest account for over 11% of the sample.

Turning to this clone: Its recognized antigen is unknown. No much larger clone exists at a distance of one base, and base qualities are not known.

Broader findings and caveats from the paper: Sequencing depth was assumed to be roughly uniform across donors in the presence/absence analyses, though that assumption may not hold. According to the authors, the approach could potentially be generalized to other disease states and immunological phenotypes. In a later analysis, the rate of TCR association differed among HLA loci, with DRB1 alleles having the most associated TCRs and HLA-C alleles having the fewest. In a later analysis, 16,951 TCR beta sequences were associated with specific HLA alleles at a false discovery rate of 0.05. In the study, about 150 TCR beta chains were listed as associated with cytomegalovirus. Most CMV-associated TCR beta chains appeared to be HLA-restricted in a later analysis, and the HLA associations seemed to be driven largely by CMV exposure. Because HLA typing was missing for some donors at each locus, association tests included only the typed subset. In a later analysis, HLA-associated TCR beta chains showed more clonal expansion and lower generation probabilities than non-associated chains that were equally common. According to a later analysis, parvovirus B19, influenza, CMV and Epstein-Barr virus appeared linked to several top co-occurrence clusters. A further reported finding was that TCR beta sequences accurately predicted the HLA-A and HLA-B alleles for most subjects in the first cohort. In an earlier analysis of some 500 of the donors, most TCR beta V segments appeared in productive rearrangements about 90% or about 30% of the time, broadly matching IMGT annotations. The cohort was sequenced for TCR beta chains only, and without alpha or paired-chain data the features that could be detected were limited. In a later genetic analysis, fewer N-insertions in productive TCRs were reported among donors in an Asian-associated ancestry cluster than the roughly 700-donor mean. An association between a missense DCLRE1C variant and V-gene and J-gene trimming of TCR beta chains was found in a later genetic analysis and replicated in an independent cohort. The classifier was reported to diagnose cytomegalovirus status with high specificity and sensitivity in both the original cohort and the validation cohort. Some IMGT-functional V segments, including TRBV6-2 and TRBV6-3, could not be told apart with the 87-base-pair reads, so those segments were excluded. Linkage disequilibrium might explain the correlated functional status among segregating V segments, but an unknown experimental factor could not be ruled out. For the cohort, immune exposure information was limited to CMV serostatus. A cluster of highly shared sequence variants was judged likely to represent a technical artifact of the sequencing pipeline. Most TCR sequences were seen in very few donors, while some public TCRs were found in many individuals. The earlier analysis of about 600 of the donors excluded some 15 rarely observed V segments, including chromosome 9 orphons, because counts were too low. In vitro tests confirmed that a few of the cytomegalovirus-associated TCR beta chains recognize cytomegalovirus antigens. Assigning TCR associations to individual alleles was difficult when HLA alleles, especially DR and DQ, strongly co-occurred.

The sequence is built from TRBV4-1 and TRBJ1-6; the D gene remains uncertain. The sample consisted of PBMCs. The receptor was derived from a man aged 50 to 59 in good health and CMV-seropositive. The DNA reads TGCGCCAGCAGCCAAGAACGGGGTACGGGAAATTCACCCCTCCACTTT. Protein translation: CASSQERGTGNSPLHF.